This T cell receptor (beta chain) was recorded in a study of cytomegalovirus exposure and HLA in healthy donors. PCR was performed using 60 Vbeta and 13 Jbeta primers. This table comes from immunoSEQ multiplex PCR, and its TCRdb copy is limited to in-frame clones, with some not included. Found here are around 200,000 clones, around 74% of them singletons; the top ten hold 2.9%. Study-wide results and caveats: Earlier results showed most TCR beta V segments being productive about 90% or about 30% of the time.

As to this clone: Its target is unknown.

There are 12 residues in the CDR3. V lost 3 bases, J lost 6 bases, and 7 bases lay in between. From germline, CDR1 is SGHAT and CDR2 FQNNGV. V and J are TRBV11-2 and TRBJ2-3; a possible D gene is TRBD1 (5 bases). The sequence came from a male donor in good health and CMV-seronegative. The sample comprised PBMCs. The CDR3 nucleotides read TGTGCCAGCAGCTTGGGGCTTGATACGCAGTATTTT. Encoded protein: CASSLGLDTQYF.